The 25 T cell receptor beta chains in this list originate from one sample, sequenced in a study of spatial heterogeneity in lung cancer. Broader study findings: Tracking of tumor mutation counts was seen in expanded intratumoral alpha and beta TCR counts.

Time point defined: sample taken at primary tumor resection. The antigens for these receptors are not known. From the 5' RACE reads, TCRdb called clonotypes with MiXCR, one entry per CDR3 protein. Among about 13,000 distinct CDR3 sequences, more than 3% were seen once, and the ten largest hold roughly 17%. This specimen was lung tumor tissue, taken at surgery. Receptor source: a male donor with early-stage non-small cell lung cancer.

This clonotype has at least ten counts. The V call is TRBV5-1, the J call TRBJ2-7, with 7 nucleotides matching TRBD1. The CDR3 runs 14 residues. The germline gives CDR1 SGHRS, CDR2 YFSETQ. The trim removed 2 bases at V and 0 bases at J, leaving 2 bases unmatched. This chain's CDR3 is CASSLGDSSYEQYF. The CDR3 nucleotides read TGCGCCAGCAGCTTAGGGGACAGCTCCTACGAGCAGTACTTC.

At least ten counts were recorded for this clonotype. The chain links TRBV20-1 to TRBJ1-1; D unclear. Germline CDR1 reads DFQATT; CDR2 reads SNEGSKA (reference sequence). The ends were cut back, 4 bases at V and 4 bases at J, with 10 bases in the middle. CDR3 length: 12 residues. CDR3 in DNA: TGCAGTGCTACAGCCTGGGCCACTGAAGCTTTCTTT. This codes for CSATAWATEAFF.

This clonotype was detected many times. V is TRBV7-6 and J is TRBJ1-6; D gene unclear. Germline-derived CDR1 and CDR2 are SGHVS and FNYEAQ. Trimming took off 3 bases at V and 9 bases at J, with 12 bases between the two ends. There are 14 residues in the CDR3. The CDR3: CASSLTPASSPLHF. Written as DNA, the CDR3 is TGTGCCAGCAGCTTGACGCCAGCTAGTTCACCCCTCCACTTT.

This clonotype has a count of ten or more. The CDR3: CASSFRLAGNTGELFF. In nucleotides, the CDR3 is TGTGCCAGCAGCTTTCGACTAGCGGGGAACACCGGGGAGCTGTTTTTT. The chain links TRBV7-2 to TRBJ2-2; 10 bases are shared with TRBD2. The germline gives CDR1 SGHTA, CDR2 FQGNSA. The trim removed 3 bases at V and 1 base at J, leaving 2 bases unmatched. The CDR3 is made up of 16 amino acids.

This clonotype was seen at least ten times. In nucleotides, the CDR3 is TGTGCCAGCAGCCTAATCGACACCGGGGAGCTGTTTTTT. Translated: CASSLIDTGELFF. This chain connects TRBV4-2 to TRBJ2-2; the D is unclear. CDR1 LGHNA and CDR2 YNFKEQ come from the germline V gene. The V end was cut by 4 bases, the J end by 3 bases, with 6 bases between. The CDR3 totals 13 residues.

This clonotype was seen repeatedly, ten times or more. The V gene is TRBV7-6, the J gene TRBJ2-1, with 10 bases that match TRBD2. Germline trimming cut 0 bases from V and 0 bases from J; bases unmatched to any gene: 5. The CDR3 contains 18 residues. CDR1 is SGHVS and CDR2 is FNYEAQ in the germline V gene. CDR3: CASSLASASGGSYNEQFF. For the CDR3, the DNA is TGTGCCAGCAGCTTAGCGTCGGCTAGCGGGGGCTCCTACAATGAGCAGTTCTTC. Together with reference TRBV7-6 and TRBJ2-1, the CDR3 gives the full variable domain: GAGVSQSPRYKVTKRGQDVALRCDPISGHVSLYWYRQALGQGPEFLTYFNYEAQQDKSGLPNDRFSAERPEGSISTLTIQRTEQRDSAMYRCASSLASASGGSYNEQFFGPGTRLTVL.

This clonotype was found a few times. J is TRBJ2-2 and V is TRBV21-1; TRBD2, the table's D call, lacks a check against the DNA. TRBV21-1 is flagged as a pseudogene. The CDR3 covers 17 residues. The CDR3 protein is CASSKFEAGDHTGELFF. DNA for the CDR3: TGTGCCAGCAGCAAATTCGAAGCGGGGGATCACACCGGGGAGCTGTTTTTT.

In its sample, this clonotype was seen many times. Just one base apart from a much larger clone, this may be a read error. The CDR3 loop is CASSTLTGTTNYGDTF. The CDR3 nucleotides read TGTGCCAGTAGTACCTTAACAGGGACCACTAACTATGGCGACACCTTC. This rearrangement joins TRBV19 to TRBJ1-2, with D perhaps matching TRBD1 (6 bases). This CDR3 spans 16 amino acids. CDR1 is LNHDA, CDR2 SQIVND, per germline (reference sequence).

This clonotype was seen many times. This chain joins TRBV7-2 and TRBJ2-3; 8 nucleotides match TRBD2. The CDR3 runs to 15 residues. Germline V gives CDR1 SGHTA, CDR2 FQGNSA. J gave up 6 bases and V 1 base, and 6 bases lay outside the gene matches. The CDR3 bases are TGTGCCAGCAGCTTAGAAGGCGGGGGGTTCGATACGCAGTATTTT. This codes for CASSLEGGGFDTQYF.

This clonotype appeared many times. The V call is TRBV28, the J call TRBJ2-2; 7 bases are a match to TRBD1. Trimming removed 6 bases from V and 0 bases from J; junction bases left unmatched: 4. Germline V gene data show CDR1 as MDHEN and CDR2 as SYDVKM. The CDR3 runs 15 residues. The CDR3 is CASSRQGSNTGELFF. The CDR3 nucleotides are TGTGCCAGCAGCCGACAGGGCTCGAACACCGGGGAGCTGTTTTTT.

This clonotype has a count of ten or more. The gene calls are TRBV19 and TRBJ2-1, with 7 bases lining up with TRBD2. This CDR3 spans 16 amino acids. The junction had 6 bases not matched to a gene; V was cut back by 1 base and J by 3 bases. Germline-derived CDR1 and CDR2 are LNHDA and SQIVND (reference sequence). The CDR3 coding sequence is TGTGCCAGTAGTATAGGGGGGGGACTTTTCTACAATGAGCAGTTCTTC. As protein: CASSIGGGLFYNEQFF.

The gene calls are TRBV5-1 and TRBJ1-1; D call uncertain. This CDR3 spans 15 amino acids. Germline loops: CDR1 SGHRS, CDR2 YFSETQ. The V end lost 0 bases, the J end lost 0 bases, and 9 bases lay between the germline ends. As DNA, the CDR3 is TGCGCCAGCAGCTTGGATGGACCCATGAACACTGAAGCTTTCTTT. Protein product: CASSLDGPMNTEAFF. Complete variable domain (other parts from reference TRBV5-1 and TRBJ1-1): KAGVTQTPRYLIKTRGQQVTLSCSPISGHRSVSWYQQTPGQGLQFLFEYFSETQRNKGNFPGRFSGRQFSNSRSEMNVSTLELGDSALYLCASSLDGPMNTEAFFGQGTRLTVV.

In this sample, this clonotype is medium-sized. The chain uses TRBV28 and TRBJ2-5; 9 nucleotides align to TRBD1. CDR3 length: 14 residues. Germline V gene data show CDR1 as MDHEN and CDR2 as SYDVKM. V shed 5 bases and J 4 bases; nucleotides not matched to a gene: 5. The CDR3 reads CASSPPGQGETQYF. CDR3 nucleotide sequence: TGTGCCAGCAGTCCACCGGGACAGGGAGAGACCCAGTACTTC. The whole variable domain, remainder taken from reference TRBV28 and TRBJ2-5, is DVKVTQSSRYLVKRTGEKVFLECVQDMDHENMFWYRQDPGLGLRLIYFSYDVKMKEKGDIPEGYSVSREKKERFSLILESASTNQTSMYLCASSPPGQGETQYFGPGTRLLVL.

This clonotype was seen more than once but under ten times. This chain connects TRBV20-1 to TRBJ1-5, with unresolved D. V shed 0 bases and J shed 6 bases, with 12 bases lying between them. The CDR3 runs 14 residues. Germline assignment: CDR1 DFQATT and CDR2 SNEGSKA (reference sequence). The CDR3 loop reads CSARDLRAGQPQHF. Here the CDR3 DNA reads TGCAGTGCTAGAGATTTGAGGGCTGGTCAGCCCCAGCATTTT.

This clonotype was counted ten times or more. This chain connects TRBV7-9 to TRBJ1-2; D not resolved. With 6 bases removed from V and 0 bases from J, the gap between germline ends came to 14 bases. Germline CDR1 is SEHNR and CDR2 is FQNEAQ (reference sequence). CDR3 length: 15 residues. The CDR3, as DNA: TGTGCCAGCAGTCTTTCCGGGCAACCTAACTATGGCTACACCTTC. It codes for CASSLSGQPNYGYTF.

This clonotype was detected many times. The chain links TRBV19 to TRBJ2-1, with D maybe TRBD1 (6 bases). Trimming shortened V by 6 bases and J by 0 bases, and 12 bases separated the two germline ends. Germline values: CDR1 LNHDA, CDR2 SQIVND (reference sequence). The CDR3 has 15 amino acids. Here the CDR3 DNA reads TGTGCCAGTAGGGAGGACAGTTACTCCTACAATGAGCAGTTCTTC. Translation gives CASREDSYSYNEQFF.

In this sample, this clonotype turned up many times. The CDR3, as DNA: TGTGCCAGCAGTTTATTTAGCTCTGGGGCCAACGTCCTGACTTTC. Translated, it gives CASSLFSSGANVLTF. The genes are TRBV27 and TRBJ2-6; D unclear. V lost 1 base, J lost 0 bases, and 4 bases lay in between. The CDR3 is made up of 15 amino acids. Germline lookup yields CDR1 MNHEY and CDR2 SMNVEV (reference sequence).

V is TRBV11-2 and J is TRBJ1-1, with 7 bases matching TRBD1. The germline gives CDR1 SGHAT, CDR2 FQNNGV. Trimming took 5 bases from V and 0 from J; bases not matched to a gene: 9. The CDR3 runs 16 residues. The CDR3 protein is CASSQREGAMNTEAFF. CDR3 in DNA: TGTGCCAGCAGCCAAAGAGAGGGGGCGATGAACACTGAAGCTTTCTTT.

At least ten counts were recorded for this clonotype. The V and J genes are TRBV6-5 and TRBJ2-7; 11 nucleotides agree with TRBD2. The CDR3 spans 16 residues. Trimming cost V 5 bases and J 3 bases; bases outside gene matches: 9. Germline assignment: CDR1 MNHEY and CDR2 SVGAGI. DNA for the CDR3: TGTGCCAGCAGTCAAAATAGCGGGGGGGCTTTCTACGAGCAGTACTTC. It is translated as CASSQNSGGAFYEQYF.

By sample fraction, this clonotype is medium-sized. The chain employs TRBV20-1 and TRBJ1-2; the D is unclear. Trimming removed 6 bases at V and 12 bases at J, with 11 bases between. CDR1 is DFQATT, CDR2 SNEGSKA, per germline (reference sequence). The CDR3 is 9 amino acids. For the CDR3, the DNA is TGCAGTGCCCCCCATGTGAACACCTTC. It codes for CSAPHVNTF.

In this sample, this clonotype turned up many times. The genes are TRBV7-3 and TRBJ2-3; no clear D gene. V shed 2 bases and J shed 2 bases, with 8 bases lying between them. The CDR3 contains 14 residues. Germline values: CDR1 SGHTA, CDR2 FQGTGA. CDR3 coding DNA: TGTGCCAGCAGCTTAGGAACCTCCACAGATACGCAGTATTTT. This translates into CASSLGTSTDTQYF.

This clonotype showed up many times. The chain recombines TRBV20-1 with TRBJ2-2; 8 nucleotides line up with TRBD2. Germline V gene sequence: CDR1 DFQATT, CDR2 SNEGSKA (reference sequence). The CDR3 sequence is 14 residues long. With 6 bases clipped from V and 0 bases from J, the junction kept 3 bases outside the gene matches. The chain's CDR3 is CSARGAPNTGELFF. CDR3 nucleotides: TGCAGTGCGCGGGGGGCCCCGAACACCGGGGAGCTGTTTTTT.

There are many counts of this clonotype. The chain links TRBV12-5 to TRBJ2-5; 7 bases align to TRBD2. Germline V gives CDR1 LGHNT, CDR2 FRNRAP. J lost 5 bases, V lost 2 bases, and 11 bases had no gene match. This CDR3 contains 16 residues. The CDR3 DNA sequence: TGTGCTAGTGGTTTGACCCCATCAGCGGGGAGGGAGACCCAGTACTTC. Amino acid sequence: CASGLTPSAGRETQYF.

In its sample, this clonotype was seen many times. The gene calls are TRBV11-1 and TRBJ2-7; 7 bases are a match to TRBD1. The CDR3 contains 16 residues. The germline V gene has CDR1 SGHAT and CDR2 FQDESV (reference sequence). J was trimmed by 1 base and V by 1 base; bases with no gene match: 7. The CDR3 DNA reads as TGTGCCAGCAGCTTAGATGGCAGGGGGACGTCCTACGAGCAGTACTTC. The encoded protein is CASSLDGRGTSYEQYF.

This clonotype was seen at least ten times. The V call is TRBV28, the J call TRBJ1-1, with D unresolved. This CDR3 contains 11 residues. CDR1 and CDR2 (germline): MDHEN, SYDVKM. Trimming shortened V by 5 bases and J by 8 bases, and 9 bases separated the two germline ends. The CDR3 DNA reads TGTGCCAGCAGTAACCCAGCCGAAGCTTTCTTT. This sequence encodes CASSNPAEAFF.